The 18 T cell receptor beta chains listed next were all sequenced from one sample in a study of blood T cell repertoires in COVID-19. Profiled with immunoSEQ multiplex PCR; TCRdb holds only in-frame clones, not every one. This table holds 130,000 or so clones, roughly four fifths found once. Source material: peripheral blood. These receptors came from a human donor in a cohort sampled during active COVID-19.

V gene TRBV11-2 combines with J gene TRBJ1-1, with D maybe TRBD1 (6 bases). Germline V lookup: CDR1 SGHAT, CDR2 FQNNGV. CDR3 size: 15 residues. V shed 6 bases and J shed 0 bases, with 14 bases lying between them. In DNA form, the CDR3 reads TGTGCCAGCAGATACAGACAGGAAGTGAACACTGAAGCTTTCTTT. Protein sequence: CASRYRQEVNTEAFF.

The chain links TRBV28 to TRBJ1-6; TRBD1 agrees at 7 bases. V dropped 6 bases and J dropped 6; count of bases not matched to a gene: 5. Germline CDR1 is MDHEN and CDR2 is SYDVKM. CDR3 size: 14 residues. The CDR3 sequence is CASSLRQGNSPLHF. The CDR3 nucleotides read TGTGCCAGCAGCCTTAGACAGGGTAATTCACCCCTCCACTTT.

The chain is built from TRBV18 and TRBJ2-7; TRBD1 agrees at 9 bases. V gave up 1 base and J gave up 2 bases; unmatched junction bases: 0. The length of the CDR3 is 14 residues. CDR1 and CDR2 (germline): KGHSH, LQKENI. The CDR3 DNA is TGTGCCAGCTCACCACGGGACAGGGCCTACGAGCAGTACTTC. Translation: CASSPRDRAYEQYF.

The gene calls are TRBV6-4 and TRBJ1-2, with 9 bases fitting TRBD1. With 3 bases clipped from V and 0 bases from J, the junction kept 2 bases outside the gene matches. Looked up from germline, CDR1 is MRHNA and CDR2 is SNTAGT. The CDR3 is 15 residues long. The CDR3 DNA is TGTGCCAGCAGTGAAGGACAGGGGACTAACTATGGCTACACCTTC. Translated: CASSEGQGTNYGYTF.

This clone was seen a few times. This chain joins TRBV18 and TRBJ2-7, with 10 bases fitting TRBD1. The CDR3 is 16 amino acids. The germline V gene has CDR1 KGHSH and CDR2 LQKENI. Trimming at V came to 2 bases and at J to 4 bases, leaving 8 bases not matched to a gene. In DNA, the CDR3 is TGTGCCAGCTCACCATTTTGGACAGGGGGTTTTTACGAGCAGTACTTC. Translation: CASSPFWTGGFYEQYF.

This clone was counted only a few times. DNA of the CDR3: TGTGCCAGCCCTCTTTCCACCGGGGAGCTGTTTTTT. Encoded protein: CASPLSTGELFF. V usage is TRBV2 and J usage is TRBJ2-2; D not resolved. The CDR3 spans 12 residues. The germline CDR1 and CDR2 sequences are SNHLY and FYNNEI. Trimming removed 8 bases from V and 4 bases from J, with 8 bases in between.

The V gene is TRBV27, the J gene TRBJ1-4; the D is unclear. Per the germline V gene, CDR1 is MNHEY and CDR2 is SMNVEV (reference sequence). Trimming cost V 5 bases and J 5 bases, with 12 bases left between them. The CDR3 is 14 amino acids. The chain's CDR3 is CASSPSDKNEKLFF. CDR3 bases: TGTGCCAGCAGTCCCTCAGACAAGAATGAAAAACTGTTTTTT.

The rearrangement links TRBV21-1 to TRBJ2-4; the table's D call of TRBD2 was not tested on the DNA. TRBV21-1 is a documented pseudogene. This CDR3 comprises 10 residues. DNA for the CDR3: TGTGCCAACGGGGGGTCCCTGGGGTACTTC. Its protein is CANGGSLGYF.

V gene TRBV6-2 or TRBV6-3 combines with J gene TRBJ2-5, with D possibly TRBD2 on 5 matching bases. The CDR3 is made up of 13 amino acids. Trimming removed 6 bases from V and 5 bases from J, with 13 bases in between. Germline CDR1 reads MNHEY; CDR2 reads SVGEGT. The CDR3 coding sequence is TGTGCCAGCAGCCCCGAGGGCCTGGAGACCCAGTACTTC. Its translation is CASSPEGLETQYF.

The chain uses TRBV5-1 and TRBJ2-7, with TRBD1 identical over 8 bases. J gave up 3 bases and V 3 bases, and 5 bases lay outside the gene matches. This CDR3 is built from 14 residues. Germline values: CDR1 SGHRS, CDR2 YFSETQ. The CDR3 sequence is CASSWTGLNYEQYF. In nucleotides, the CDR3 is TGCGCCAGCAGCTGGACAGGGCTTAACTACGAGCAGTACTTC.

This clone has more than one count but fewer than ten. The chain has TRBV11-2 and TRBJ2-7, with 7 bases fitting TRBD2. The V segment lost 5 bases and the J segment 2 bases; nucleotides outside the gene matches: 9. The germline gives CDR1 SGHAT, CDR2 FQNNGV. The CDR3 sequence is 15 residues long. The CDR3 loop is CASSPEASGTYEQYF. The CDR3 nucleotides read TGTGCCAGCAGCCCGGAAGCTAGCGGAACCTACGAGCAGTACTTC. Full variable domain (rest looked up from reference TRBV11-2 and TRBJ2-7): EAGVAQSPRYKIIEKRQSVAFWCNPISGHATLYWYQQILGQGPKLLIQFQNNGVVDDSQLPKDRFSAERLKGVDSTLKIQPAKLEDSAVYLCASSPEASGTYEQYFGPGTRLTVT.

This chain joins TRBV7-5 and TRBJ1-5. TRBV7-5 is described as a pseudogene. This CDR3 is 17 amino acids long. CDR3: CVRSLARSPRDNQPQHF. As DNA, the CDR3 is TGTGTCAGAAGCTTAGCTAGGAGTCCTCGGGACAATCAGCCCCAGCATTTT.

This clone was seen at least ten times. The V gene is TRBV20-1, the J gene TRBJ2-7; D is possibly TRBD2 (6 bases). There are 13 residues in the CDR3. V shed 3 bases and J shed 6 bases, with 15 bases lying between them. The V gene's germline CDR1 is DFQATT and CDR2 SNEGSKA (reference sequence). The CDR3 DNA reads TGCAGTGCTAGTATATGGAGGGACGGCGAGCAGTACTTC. It is translated as CSASIWRDGEQYF.

The chain combines TRBV28 with TRBJ1-2, with D maybe TRBD1 (5 bases). This CDR3 has 16 amino acids. Trimming shortened V by 4 bases and J by 2 bases, and 17 bases separated the two germline ends. Germline V CDR1 and CDR2: MDHEN, SYDVKM. CDR3 sequence reads: CASSYPFMTDNYGYTF. Here the CDR3 DNA reads TGTGCCAGCAGTTACCCCTTCATGACAGACAACTATGGCTACACCTTC.

V is TRBV2 and J is TRBJ2-5; 7 bases fit TRBD2. Germline V gene sequence: CDR1 SNHLY, CDR2 FYNNEI. V lost 3 bases to trimming and J lost 0 bases; unmatched junction nucleotides: 4. The CDR3 length is 15 residues. As DNA, the CDR3 is TGTGCCAGCAGTGATGGGACTAAGTACCAAGAGACCCAGTACTTC. Its protein product is CASSDGTKYQETQYF.

This clone was detected a few times. V usage is TRBV27 and J usage is TRBJ1-6, with no clear D. The length of the CDR3 is 15 residues. The germline CDR1 and CDR2 sequences are MNHEY and SMNVEV (reference sequence). V was cut by 5 bases and J by 14 bases, with 22 bases left in between. This chain's CDR3 is CASSTSSYSSLALHF. CDR3 nucleotide sequence: TGTGCCAGCAGTACCTCCTCCTATAGTTCCTTAGCCCTCCACTTT.

This clone showed up just once. This sequence joins TRBV27 and TRBJ2-7; D unclear. The CDR3 contains 14 residues. Germline CDR1 is MNHEY and CDR2 is SMNVEV (reference sequence). V was shortened by 7 bases and J by 0 bases, with 13 bases between the two germline ends. The CDR3 spells CASTTHSSSYEQYF. Written as DNA, the CDR3 is TGTGCCAGCACGACTCACTCAAGCTCCTACGAGCAGTACTTC.

The chain uses TRBV6-7 and TRBJ1-5; TRBD1 is a possible D gene (5 bases). TRBV6-7 is placed among ORFs of uncertain function. The CDR3 has 20 amino acids. Deletions cut 0 bases from V and 0 bases from J, with 21 bases between. The CDR3 sequence is CASSYSNPGRGFYSNQPQHF. The CDR3 coding sequence is TGTGCCAGCAGTTACTCGAATCCGGGACGGGGGTTCTATAGCAATCAGCCCCAGCATTTT.